The 10 T cell receptor beta chains given below trace back to one sample, sequenced in a study of T cell changes during pregnancy in multiple sclerosis. Measured with immunoSEQ multiplex PCR; TCRdb has only the in-frame clones, and not every one. The repertoire holds over 100,000 clones, with 90% to 95% as singletons. This specimen was peripheral blood, taken in the third trimester of pregnancy. These receptor sequences come from a female donor with multiple sclerosis, enrolled in a pregnancy study.

The genes are TRBV27 and TRBJ1-1; the D gene is possibly TRBD1 (6 bases). The germline V gene encodes CDR1 MNHEY and CDR2 SMNVEV (reference sequence). V was clipped by 5 bases and J by 5 bases, with 18 bases between them. The CDR3 extends over 15 amino acids. In DNA, the CDR3 is TGTGCCAGCAGTAGATTCGGGGAGGGGGGTACTGAAGCTTTCTTT. It codes for CASSRFGEGGTEAFF.

The V call is TRBV28, the J call TRBJ1-2; D uncertain. The V gene lost 5 bases and the J gene lost 0 bases, with 4 bases spanning the gap. The length of the CDR3 is 12 residues. Germline V CDR1 and CDR2: MDHEN, SYDVKM. The CDR3 reads CASSPSNYGYTF. CDR3 bases: TGTGCCAGCAGTCCTTCTAACTATGGCTACACCTTC.

This chain joins TRBV19 and TRBJ2-1; weak D call: TRBD1 (5 bases). V lost 5 bases and J 1 base, leaving 18 bases between the germline ends. Per the germline V gene, CDR1 is LNHDA and CDR2 is SQIVND (reference sequence). The CDR3 length is 17 residues. As DNA, the CDR3 is TGTGCCAGTAGTCCCCGCGAGCTCAGGGTGTCCTACAATGAGCAGTTCTTC. This translates into CASSPRELRVSYNEQFF.

The chain has TRBV6-1 and TRBJ2-7; 7 bases align to TRBD2. The CDR3 extends over 15 amino acids. Germline V CDR1 and CDR2: MNHNS, SASEGT. V dropped 1 base and J dropped 2; count of bases not matched to a gene: 5. CDR3 coding DNA: TGTGCCAGCAGTGAAGTTGAGCGGGGAACCTACGAGCAGTACTTC. As protein: CASSEVERGTYEQYF.

This clone came up once. The chain is built from TRBV10-3 and TRBJ2-2; the D gene is possibly TRBD2 (5 bases). The CDR3 totals 15 residues. CDR1 is ENHRY, CDR2 SYGVKD, per germline. V dropped 2 bases and J dropped 4 bases, with 11 bases sitting between them. CDR3 DNA sequence: TGTGCCATCAGTGAGGTCTCGGGGATCACCGGGGAGCTGTTTTTT. Encoded protein: CAISEVSGITGELFF.

This chain links TRBV5-1 with TRBJ1-4; D remains unclear. Deletions cut 1 base from V and 7 bases from J, with 14 bases between. This CDR3 has 15 amino acids. Germline V CDR1 and CDR2: SGHRS, YFSETQ. In DNA form, the CDR3 reads TGCGCCAGCAGCTTGCATACAGACCTTTCTGAAAAACTGTTTTTT. Translating gives CASSLHTDLSEKLFF.

V and J are TRBV7-9 and TRBJ1-2; the D is unclear. This CDR3 region has 14 residues. Between the trimmed V and J ends, which lost 3 bases and 3 bases, there was a span of 11 bases. In germline, CDR1 is SEHNR, CDR2 FQNEAQ (reference sequence). In nucleotides, the CDR3 is TGTGCCAGCAGCTTCGGTCAAGCATACTATGGCTACACCTTC. Its protein is CASSFGQAYYGYTF.

The chain couples TRBV7-2 to TRBJ2-7; D ambiguous. The CDR3 has 12 amino acids. Trimming pared 5 bases from V and 0 bases from J, leaving 5 bases between. In germline, CDR1 is SGHTA, CDR2 FQGNSA. The CDR3 loop is CASSMSSYEQYF. For the CDR3, the DNA is TGTGCCAGCAGCATGAGCTCCTACGAGCAGTACTTC.

The chain carries TRBV25-1 and TRBJ2-4; a possible D gene is TRBD1 (6 bases). Per germline, CDR1 MGHDK and CDR2 SYGVNS. The CDR3 covers 16 residues. CDR3 nucleotide sequence: TGTTCTCTGGGACGAGACAGGTGGGCTGCCAAAAACATTCAGTACTTC. It specifies CSLGRDRWAAKNIQYF.

The V call is TRBV4-1, the J call TRBJ2-7; 9 bases fit TRBD1. The CDR3 consists of 14 residues. CDR1 is MGHRA, CDR2 YSYEKL, per germline. V lost 2 bases to trimming and J lost 2 bases; unmatched junction nucleotides: 1. The CDR3 sequence is CASSQWDRAYEQYF. CDR3 coding DNA: TGCGCCAGCAGCCAATGGGACAGGGCCTACGAGCAGTACTTC.